Listed below are T cell receptor beta chains from one sample, sequenced in a study of T cell clones after liver transplantation. Sequencing used immunoSEQ multiplex PCR; TCRdb keeps in-frame clones, though not all of them. The data show 18,000 or so clones, 80% to 90% seen once. The source material was CD8+ T cells from blood, sampled 45 to 47 months after liver transplant. Every receptor here comes from a human patient who received a liver transplant. Some T cells may be provided by the graft donor. Each CDR3 is given without its conserved first and last residue. The order of the fields is D gene, V gene, J gene, CDR3 protein. D genes are given only for firm matches.

>TRBD1|TRBV27|TRBJ2-3
ASSSPGTETDTQY
>-|TRBV29-1|TRBJ1-2
SVDEGLTGLLGGYT
>-|TRBV11-2|TRBJ1-1
ASSLGRSSIEAF
>-|TRBV5-6|TRBJ2-2
ASSLQGTGELF
>TRBD2|TRBV2|TRBJ2-7
ASSEGVAGTYEQY
>-|TRBV5-8|TRBJ2-7
ASSFRESSYEQY
>-|TRBV7-9|TRBJ2-3
ASSLAGATDTQY
>TRBD1|TRBV28|TRBJ1-1
ASKEDRPEAF
>-|TRBV5-1|TRBJ1-4
ASSPRRPNEKLF
>-|TRBV9|TRBJ1-2
ASSVGSVPGT
>-|TRBV5-1|TRBJ1-5
ASSLGWDQPQH
>-|TRBV19|TRBJ2-1
ASSIVLIQSSYNEQF
>-|TRBV6-5|TRBJ1-5
ASSPDGTYQPQH
>-|TRBV19|TRBJ1-1
ASSIKGNTEAF
>-|TRBV19|TRBJ2-3
ASSTRTTPYPTDTQY
>-|TRBV15|TRBJ1-3
ATGGESSGNTIY
>-|TRBV2|TRBJ2-5
ASSEPQETQY
>-|TRBV4-2|TRBJ1-4
ASSQEYYGTGREEKLF
>-|TRBV14|TRBJ2-7
ASSPQTAALYEQY
>TRBD2|TRBV7-2|TRBJ2-2
ATGLAGNTGELF
>-|TRBV13|TRBJ1-1
ASSLGRQGNTEAF
>-|TRBV21-1|TRBJ2-6
ASSKGFAGTGANVLT
>-|TRBV7-3|TRBJ2-1
ASSLVGGHADEQF
>TRBD2|TRBV28|TRBJ2-7
ASSLYPGLAETYEQY
>-|TRBV14|TRBJ2-1
ASSLSPFDEQF
>-|TRBV9|TRBJ1-3
ASRGGQDRNTIY
>TRBD1|TRBV19|TRBJ2-1
ASSIQGALNEQF
>-|TRBV28|TRBJ2-1
ASSNPKGYNEQF
>TRBD1|TRBV28|TRBJ2-7
ASSYRGDEQY
>-|TRBV5-1|TRBJ2-7
ASSLAVAWEQY
>TRBD1|TRBV9|TRBJ1-3
ASSATGALPLNTIY
>-|TRBV28|TRBJ1-1
ATLPGRAHTEAF
>TRBD2|TRBV2|TRBJ2-7
ASSAQSSGRLANEQY
>TRBD1|TRBV28|TRBJ2-1
ASNTHRGRDNEQF
>-|TRBV28|TRBJ2-7
ASSWPGTLYEQY
>TRBD1|TRBV13|TRBJ2-3
ASSLMTGDRSDTQY
>TRBD2|TRBV4-3|TRBJ2-1
ASSQDTRLAGGIDEQF
>TRBD1|TRBV28|TRBJ1-1
ASSTRTGGETEAF
>-|TRBV7-9|TRBJ2-6
ASKGRVAGANVLT
>-|TRBV11-2|TRBJ2-3
ASTKGGLTQY